These 2 T cell receptor beta chains share one sample of origin, sequenced in a study of CD8+ T cells in alopecia areata. Sequencing templates came from extracted RNA that was reverse transcribed into cDNA. Clones were sequenced by immunoSEQ multiplex PCR, and TCRdb holds only the in-frame ones, with some missing. The table lists approximately 150,000 clones, approximately 56% of them singletons. Sequencing was carried out using CD8+ T cells sorted from blood. All receptors derive from a human donor in good health.

V gene TRBV25-1 combines with J gene TRBJ2-1; D unclear. The germline gives CDR1 MGHDK, CDR2 SYGVNS. Between the trimmed V and J ends, which lost 6 bases and 8 bases, there was a span of 5 bases. CDR3 length: 10 residues. The CDR3 is CASSRYEQFF. The CDR3 region has the DNA TGTGCCAGCAGCCGCTATGAGCAGTTCTTC.

The chain joins TRBV27 to TRBJ2-7; D gene uncertain. Germline lookup yields CDR1 MNHEY and CDR2 SMNVEV (reference sequence). The CDR3 has 13 amino acids. V was shortened by 2 bases and J by 1 base, with 6 bases between the two germline ends. Written as DNA, the CDR3 is TGTGCCAGCAGTTTAGGACCTTCCTACGAGCAGTACTTC. Translating it yields CASSLGPSYEQYF.